This T cell receptor beta chain is from a study of blood T cell repertoires in COVID-19. Study details: The cDNA or gDNA used as material had been derived from T cells, B-cell-depleted T cells, or PBMCs.

CDR1 and CDR2 from the germline V gene are LGHDT and YNNKEL (reference sequence). CDR3 length: 15 amino acids. The V end lost 0 bases, the J end lost 6 bases, and 15 bases lay between the germline ends. Original handling: Reference gene primer amplification gave nucleated cell count estimates. Sequencing was performed with immunoSEQ multiplex PCR; in TCRdb, only in-frame clones are kept and a portion is missing. Clone size and the V and J calls come from that table; the DNA yielded D and trimming. The sample consists of about 210,000 clones, about 86% of them appearing once. Sample: PBMCs or T cells enriched from blood (not recorded which). The receptor's source is a woman between 45 and 60 years old with acute COVID-19. This sequence joins TRBV3-1 (or the pseudogene TRBV3-2) and TRBJ2-7; no clear D. CDR3 residues: CASSQDHATWSEQYF. Here the CDR3 DNA reads TGTGCCAGCAGCCAAGATCATGCCACTTGGTCCGAGCAGTACTTC.